This entry features one T cell receptor (beta chain) sequence. Germline-derived CDR1 and CDR2 are SGHVS and FQNEAQ. V was cut by 5 bases and J by 1 base, with 9 bases left in between. CDR3 length equals 13 residues. Sequencing was performed with immunoSEQ multiplex PCR; in TCRdb, only in-frame clones are kept and a portion is missing. The sample yields tens of thousands of clones, roughly nine tenths seen once. The entry originates in a study of T cell changes during pregnancy in multiple sclerosis. The source material was CD8+ T cells from peripheral blood mononuclear cells, sampled after pregnancy. The chain is built from TRBV7-8 and TRBJ2-7; D not resolved. The sequence was obtained from a female donor with multiple sclerosis, enrolled in a pregnancy study. The CDR3 DNA reads as TGTGCCAGCAGCATGACACCGTCCTACGAGCAGTACTTC. Amino acid sequence: CASSMTPSYEQYF. Using reference TRBV7-8 and TRBJ2-7 for the parts outside the CDR3, the full variable domain is GAGVSQSPRYKVAKRGQDVALRCDPISGHVSLFWYQQALGQGPEFLTYFQNEAQLDKSGLPSDRFFAERPEGSVSTLKIQRTQQEDSAVYLCASSMTPSYEQYFGPGTRLTVT.